This TCR beta chain is drawn from a study of shared clonotypes between healthy human individuals. Turning to the study itself: A donor's plate count was three for CD4 naive and three for CD4 memory; CD8 naive had two and CD8 memory one. Broader study findings: Naive subsets tended to show greater estimated richness than memory subsets.

A note on this clone: Its target is unknown. Other DNA sequences of this sample code for an identical CDR3.

The naive CD8 fraction comprised CD45RO-negative cells positively selected for CCR7 and excluded terminally differentiated effector memory CD45RA+ cells. The V gene's germline CDR1 is SEHNR and CDR2 FQNEAQ (reference sequence). The CDR3 is 15 residues long. The V and J ends lost 4 bases and 1 base, in that order; junction bases with no gene match: 1. Each cell subset's genomic DNA was divided evenly among several immunoSEQ plates. TCRdb's copy holds only in-frame clones and misses some; the assay was immunoSEQ multiplex PCR. The sample has more than 550,000 clones, approximately 90% seen once. This clonotype was sampled from a man aged 25-45 years in good health. The chain carries TRBV7-9 and TRBJ2-3; 11 bases fit TRBD2. Material for sequencing was naive CD8+ T cells sorted from blood. For the CDR3, the DNA is TGTGCCAGCAGCTCACTAGCGGGAGGCACAGATACGCAGTATTTT. Encoded protein: CASSSLAGGTDTQYF.